This T cell receptor beta chain was identified during a study of chemoradiotherapy in HPV16-positive cancers. Trimming removed 5 bases from V and 5 bases from J, with 8 bases in between. CDR3 length: 12 amino acids. CDR1 and CDR2 from the germline V gene are SGHTA and FQGNSA. The table came from immunoSEQ multiplex PCR; TCRdb's copy has only in-frame clones and leaves some out. The top ten hold approximately 2.4% of the sample, which has roughly 10,000 clones, roughly four fifths seen once. The sequence came from a human donor with HPV-associated anogenital cancer. The chain employs TRBV7-2 and TRBJ2-3; D unclear. The source material was blood, sampled from a patient who underwent chemoradiotherapy. The CDR3 region has the DNA TGTGCCAGCAGCCTACCCCAAGATACGCAGTATTTT. Translated, it gives CASSLPQDTQYF.